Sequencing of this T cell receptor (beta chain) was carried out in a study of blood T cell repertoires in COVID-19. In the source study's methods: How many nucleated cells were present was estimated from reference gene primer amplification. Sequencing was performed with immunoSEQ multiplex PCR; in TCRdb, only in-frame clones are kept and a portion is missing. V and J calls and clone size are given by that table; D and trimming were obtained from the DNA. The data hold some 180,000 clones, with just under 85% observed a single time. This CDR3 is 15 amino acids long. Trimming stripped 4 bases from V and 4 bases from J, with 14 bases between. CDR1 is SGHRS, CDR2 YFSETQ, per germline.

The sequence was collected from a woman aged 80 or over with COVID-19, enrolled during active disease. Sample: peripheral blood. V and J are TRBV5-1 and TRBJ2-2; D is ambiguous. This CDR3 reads CASSPKATVTGELFF. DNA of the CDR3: TGCGCCAGCAGCCCCAAAGCTACAGTCACCGGGGAGCTGTTTTTT.